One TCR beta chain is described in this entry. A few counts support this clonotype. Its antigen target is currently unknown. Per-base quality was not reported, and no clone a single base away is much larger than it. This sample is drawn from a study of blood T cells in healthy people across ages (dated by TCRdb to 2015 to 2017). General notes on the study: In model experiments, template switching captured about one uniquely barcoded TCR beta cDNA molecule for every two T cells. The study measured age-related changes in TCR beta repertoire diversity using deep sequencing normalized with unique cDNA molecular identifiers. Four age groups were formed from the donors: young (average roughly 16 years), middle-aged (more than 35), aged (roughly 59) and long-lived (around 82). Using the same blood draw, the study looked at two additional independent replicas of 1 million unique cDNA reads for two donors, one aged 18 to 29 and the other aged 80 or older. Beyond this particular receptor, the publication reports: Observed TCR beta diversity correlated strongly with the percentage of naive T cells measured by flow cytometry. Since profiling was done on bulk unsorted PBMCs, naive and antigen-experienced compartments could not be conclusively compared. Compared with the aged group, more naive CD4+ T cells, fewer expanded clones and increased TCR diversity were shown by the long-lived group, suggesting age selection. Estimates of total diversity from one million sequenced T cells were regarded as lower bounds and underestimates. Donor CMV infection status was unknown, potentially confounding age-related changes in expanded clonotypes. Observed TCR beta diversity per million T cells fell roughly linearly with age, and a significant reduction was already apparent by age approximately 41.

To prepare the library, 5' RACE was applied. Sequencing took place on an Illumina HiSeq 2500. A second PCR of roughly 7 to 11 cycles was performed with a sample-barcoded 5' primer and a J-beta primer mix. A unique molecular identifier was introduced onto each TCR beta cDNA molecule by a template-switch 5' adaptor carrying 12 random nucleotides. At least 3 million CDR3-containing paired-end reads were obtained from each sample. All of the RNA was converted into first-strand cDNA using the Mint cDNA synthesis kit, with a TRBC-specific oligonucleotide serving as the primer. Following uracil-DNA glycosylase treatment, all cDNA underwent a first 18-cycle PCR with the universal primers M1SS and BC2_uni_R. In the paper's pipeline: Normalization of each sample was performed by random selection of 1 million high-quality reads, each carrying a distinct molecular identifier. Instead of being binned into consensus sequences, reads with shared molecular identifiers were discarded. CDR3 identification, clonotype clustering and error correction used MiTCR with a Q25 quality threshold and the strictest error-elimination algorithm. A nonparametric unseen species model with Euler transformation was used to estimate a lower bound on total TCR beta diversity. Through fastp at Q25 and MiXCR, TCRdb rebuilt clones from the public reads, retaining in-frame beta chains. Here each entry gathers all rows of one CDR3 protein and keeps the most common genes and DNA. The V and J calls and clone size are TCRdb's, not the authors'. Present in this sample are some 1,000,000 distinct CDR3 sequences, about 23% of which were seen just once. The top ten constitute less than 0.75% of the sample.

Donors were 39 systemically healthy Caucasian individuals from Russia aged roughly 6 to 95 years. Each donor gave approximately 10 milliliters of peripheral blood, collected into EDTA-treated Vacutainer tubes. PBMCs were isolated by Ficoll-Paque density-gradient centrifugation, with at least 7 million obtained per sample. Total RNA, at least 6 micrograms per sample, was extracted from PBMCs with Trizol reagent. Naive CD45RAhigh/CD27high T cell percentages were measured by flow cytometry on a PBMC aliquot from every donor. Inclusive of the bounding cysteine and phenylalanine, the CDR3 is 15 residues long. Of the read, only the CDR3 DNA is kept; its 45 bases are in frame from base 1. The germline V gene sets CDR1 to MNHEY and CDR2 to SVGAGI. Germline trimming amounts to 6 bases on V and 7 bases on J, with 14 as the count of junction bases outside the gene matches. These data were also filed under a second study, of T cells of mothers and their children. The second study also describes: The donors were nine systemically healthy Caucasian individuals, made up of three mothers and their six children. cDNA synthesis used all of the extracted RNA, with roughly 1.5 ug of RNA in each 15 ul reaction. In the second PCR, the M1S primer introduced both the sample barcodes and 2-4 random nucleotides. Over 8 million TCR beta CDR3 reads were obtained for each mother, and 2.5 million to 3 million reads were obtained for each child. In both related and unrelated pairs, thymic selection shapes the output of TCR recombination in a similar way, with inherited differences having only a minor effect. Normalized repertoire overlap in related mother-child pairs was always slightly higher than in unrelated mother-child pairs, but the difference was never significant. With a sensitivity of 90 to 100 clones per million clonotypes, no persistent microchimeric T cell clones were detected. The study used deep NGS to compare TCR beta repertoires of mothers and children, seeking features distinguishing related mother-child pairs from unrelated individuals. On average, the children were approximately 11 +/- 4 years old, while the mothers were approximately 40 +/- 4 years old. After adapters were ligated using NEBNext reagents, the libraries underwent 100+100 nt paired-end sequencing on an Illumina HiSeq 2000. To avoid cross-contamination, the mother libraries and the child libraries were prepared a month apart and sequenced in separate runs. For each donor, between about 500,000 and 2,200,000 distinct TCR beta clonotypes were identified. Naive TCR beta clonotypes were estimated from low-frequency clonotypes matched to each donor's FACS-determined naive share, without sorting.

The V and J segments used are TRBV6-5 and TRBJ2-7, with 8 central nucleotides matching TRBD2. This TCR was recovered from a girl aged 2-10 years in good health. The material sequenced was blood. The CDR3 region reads CASSQPGLGLREQYF. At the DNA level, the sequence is TGTGCCAGCAGCCAACCGGGACTAGGCCTCCGGGAGCAGTACTTC.